The clone carrying this T cell receptor (beta chain) showed up many times. This record belongs to a study of T cell repertoires in cytomegalovirus infection. On the study more broadly: It can be stated that public TCR beta signatures indicated CMV infection as well as a matching HLA type.

TCRdb used MiXCR to reprocess the reads, holding one entry per CDR3 protein. There are approximately 500,000 distinct CDR3 sequences in the sample; about 11% occur only once, and 10% to 13% lies in the top ten. There are 16 residues in the CDR3. Germline V gene sequence: CDR1 MNHNS, CDR2 SASEGT. The V and J ends lost 2 bases and 1 base respectively, with 12 bases between them. This TCR derives from a human donor in good health (CMV status not recorded). Some clones in this sample may be carry-over from other donors' samples. J is TRBJ1-5 and V is TRBV6-1; D may be TRBD1 (5 bases). Sample: PBMCs. The CDR3 loop reads CASSERKTESNQPQHF. The CDR3 DNA reads TGTGCCAGCAGTGAAAGGAAGACAGAGAGCAATCAGCCCCAGCATTTT.